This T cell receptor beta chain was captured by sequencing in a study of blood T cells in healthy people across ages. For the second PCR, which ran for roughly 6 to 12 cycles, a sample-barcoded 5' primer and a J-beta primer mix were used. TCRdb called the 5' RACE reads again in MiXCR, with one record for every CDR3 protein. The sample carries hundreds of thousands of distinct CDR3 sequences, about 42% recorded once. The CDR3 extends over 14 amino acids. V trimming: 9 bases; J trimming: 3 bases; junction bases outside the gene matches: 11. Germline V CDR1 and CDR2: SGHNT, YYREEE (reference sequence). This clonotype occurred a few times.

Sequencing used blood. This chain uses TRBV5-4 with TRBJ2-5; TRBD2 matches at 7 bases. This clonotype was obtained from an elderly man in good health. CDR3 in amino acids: CATTWASGEETQYF. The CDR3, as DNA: TGTGCCACCACTTGGGCTAGCGGAGAAGAGACCCAGTACTTC.